The rows below give T cell receptor beta chains drawn from one sample of a study of T cell repertoires in cytomegalovirus infection. TCRdb redid the calling of the reads with MiXCR, one entry per CDR3 protein. The data contain about 480,000 distinct CDR3 sequences, roughly a third of them seen just once; the ten biggest clones take up 15% to 20%. Their antigens remain unidentified. Here the sequenced sample was cultured PBMCs, taken from culture after CMV antigen stimulation. Receptors were obtained from a human donor in good health (CMV status not recorded). Some clones in this sample may be carry-over from other donors' samples. Both conserved end residues are part of each CDR3. D genes are given only for firm matches. Expanded clones are given a class, and other clones once, few, many or no size at all.

D	length	V	J	size	DNA	CDR3
NA	13	TRBV29-1	TRBJ2-5	NA	TGCAGCGTTGACCGGGAGAGGAGGGAGACCCAGTACTTC	CSVDRERRETQYF
TRBD2	19	TRBV23-1	TRBJ2-7	NA	TGCGCCAGCAGTCAAACAGACTCCGGGACTAGCGGGAAGTGCGACGAGCAGTACTTC	CASSQTDSGTSGKCDEQYF
TRBD2	16	TRBV7-2	TRBJ2-1	NA	TGTGCCAGCAGCTTGGGGGGAGGGCGGAACTACAATGAGCAGTTCTTC	CASSLGGGRNYNEQFF
NA	13	TRBV29-1	TRBJ2-2	few	TGCAGCGGGGCCCAGGGTCGGACCGGGGAGCTGTTTTTT	CSGAQGRTGELFF
TRBD2	15	TRBV12-3/TRBV12-4	TRBJ2-5	NA	TGTGCCAGCAGTGCCTTCGGGGGGAGTGGAGAGACCCAGTACTTC	CASSAFGGSGETQYF
NA	15	TRBV11-2	TRBJ2-1	few	TGTGCCAGCAGCCCAACTCCATCACTAGCTAATGAGCAGTTCTTC	CASSPTPSLANEQFF
NA	17	TRBV5-1	TRBJ1-1	NA	TGCGCCAGCAGCTTGGGCACCGGGAACAGAGATTTTACTGAAGCTTTCTTT	CASSLGTGNRDFTEAFF
TRBD2	14	TRBV6-2/TRBV6-3	TRBJ2-1	few	TGTGCCAGCGGGCCGACTAGCGGGGAGACCTGGGGAGTCTTC	CASGPTSGETWGVF
NA	11	TRBV12-3/TRBV12-4	TRBJ1-2	few	TGTGCCAGCAGTGCAGGGTTGGACTACACCTTC	CASSAGLDYTF
NA	13	TRBV7-9	TRBJ2-3	NA	TGTGCCAGCAGCTTACTGTCAGCAGATACGCAGTATTTT	CASSLLSADTQYF
NA	13	TRBV7-2	TRBJ1-2	NA	TGTGCCAGCAGCTCAGGCCCCTACAATGGCTACACCTTC	CASSSGPYNGYTF
NA	12	TRBV29-1	TRBJ2-5	NA	TGCAGCGTTAGGGTAGGCCAAGAGACCCAGTACTTC	CSVRVGQETQYF
NA	14	TRBV20-1	TRBJ1-1	few	TGCAGTGCTAGGGGGGGGATCAGGGCGACTGAAGCTTTCTTT	CSARGGIRATEAFF
NA	15	TRBV13	TRBJ1-2	NA	TGTGCCAGCAGCTTAGAGCCGGCGCTTAACTATGGCTACACCTTC	CASSLEPALNYGYTF
NA	15	TRBV15	TRBJ2-7	NA	TGTGCCACCAGCAGATTTAAACAGGGTTCCTACGAGCAGTACTTC	CATSRFKQGSYEQYF
TRBD1	15	TRBV30	TRBJ1-6	NA	TGTGCCTGCCCACCGGGACAGGGACATAATTCACCCCTCCACTTT	CACPPGQGHNSPLHF
NA	12	TRBV7-2	TRBJ2-2	NA	TGTGCCAGCAGCCTTCCTCTGCGGGAGCTGTTTTTT	CASSLPLRELFF
TRBD2	17	TRBV7-6	TRBJ2-3	NA	TGTGCCAGCAGCTTCCGCGGTAGCGGGACGAGCACAGATACGCAGTATTTT	CASSFRGSGTSTDTQYF
NA	15	TRBV19	TRBJ1-2	few	TGTGCCAGTAGTGATACGTCGGACAGTCCCTATGGCTACACCTTC	CASSDTSDSPYGYTF
NA	14	TRBV12-3/TRBV12-4	TRBJ2-2	NA	TGTGCCAGCAGTTTTCGAAGCGACACCGGGGAGCTGTTTTTT	CASSFRSDTGELFF
NA	13	TRBV30	TRBJ1-1	few	TGTGCCTGGGAGGACCAGGGGAACACTGAAGCTTTCTTT	CAWEDQGNTEAFF
TRBD2	13	TRBV7-9	TRBJ2-1	few	TGTGCCAGCAGCTCCGGACTAGCAGGGGAGCAGTTCTTC	CASSSGLAGEQFF
TRBD1	16	TRBV6-2/TRBV6-3	TRBJ2-7	NA	TGTGCCAGCAGTTACTTAACGGGACAGGTGATCTACGAGCAGTACTTC	CASSYLTGQVIYEQYF
NA	12	TRBV20-1	TRBJ1-1	NA	TGCAGTGCTAGTGTGGGGAGCACTGAAGCTTTCTTT	CSASVGSTEAFF
NA	18	TRBV6-1	TRBJ1-3	NA	TGTGCCAGCTGGGATCGGGACCCCTTTGGGCAGACTGGAAACACCATATATTTT	CASWDRDPFGQTGNTIYF
TRBD2	21	TRBV5-5	TRBJ2-3	NA	TGTGCCAGCAGCTTTCGGGAGACTAGCGGGAGTCAACTCTCTAGCACAGATACGCAGTATTTT	CASSFRETSGSQLSSTDTQYF
NA	13	TRBV5-1	TRBJ2-1	NA	TGCGCCAGCAGTCTGGTGGGGCGCGATGAGCAGTTCTTC	CASSLVGRDEQFF
NA	14	TRBV7-2	TRBJ1-1	few	TGTGCCAGCAGCTTAGGCAACCGGAACACTGAAGCTTTCTTT	CASSLGNRNTEAFF
TRBD1	16	TRBV6-5	TRBJ1-5	few	TGTGCCGGAGCTGGGACAGGGGAAACTAGCAATCAGCCCCAGCATTTT	CAGAGTGETSNQPQHF
TRBD2	16	TRBV15	TRBJ2-1	NA	TGTGCCACCAGCAGAGATGGGACTAGCATTGGGAGTGAGCAGTTCTTC	CATSRDGTSIGSEQFF
NA	16	TRBV7-2	TRBJ2-1	few	TGTGCCAGCAGCAGGGTCTTCGACAGGTTTAACAATGAGCAGTTCTTC	CASSRVFDRFNNEQFF
TRBD2	15	TRBV7-2	TRBJ2-1	many	TGTGCCAGCACCTTAGCGGGGAGCTCCTACAATGAGCAGTTCTTC	CASTLAGSSYNEQFF
TRBD2	15	TRBV7-2	TRBJ2-3	few	TGTGCCAGCAGCCCCCTTGGACTAGAAACAGATACGCAGTATTTT	CASSPLGLETDTQYF
NA	14	TRBV7-2	TRBJ1-4	few	TGTGCCAGCAGCTTAAAGACAGAACAAGAAAAACTGTTTTTT	CASSLKTEQEKLFF
TRBD1	14	TRBV6-1	TRBJ1-6	NA	TGTGCCAGCGGGCCGGGACAGAATAATTCACCCCTCCACTTT	CASGPGQNNSPLHF
NA	13	TRBV6-2/TRBV6-3	TRBJ1-1	many	TGTGCCAGCTCAAAAAGGGGGAACACTGAAGCTTTCTTT	CASSKRGNTEAFF
NA	15	TRBV11-2	TRBJ2-2	NA	TGTGCCAGCAGCTTTCCTATCTCAAACACCGGGGAGCTGTTTTTT	CASSFPISNTGELFF
TRBD1	14	TRBV19	TRBJ2-5	few	TGTGCCAGTAGTACCGTGAGGGGGCCGGAGACCCAGTACTTC	CASSTVRGPETQYF
TRBD1	14	TRBV28	TRBJ1-3	few	TGTGCCAGCACCTCCGGGACAGCTGGAAACACCATATATTTT	CASTSGTAGNTIYF
NA	16	TRBV7-2	TRBJ1-4	many	TGTGCCAGCAGCCCAGACAGATCTTGGAGTGGTGAAAAACTGTTTTTT	CASSPDRSWSGEKLFF
NA	15	TRBV7-3	TRBJ2-1	few	TGTGCCAGCAGCTTAGGTTGGAACTCCTACAATGAGCAGTTCTTC	CASSLGWNSYNEQFF
NA	14	TRBV7-2	TRBJ1-3	few	TGTGCCAGCAGCTTATCTGTCGCTGGAAACACCATATATTTT	CASSLSVAGNTIYF
NA	14	TRBV29-1	TRBJ1-3	few	TGCAGCGTTGTAGGGGAAAGGGCCGGAAACACCATATATTTT	CSVVGERAGNTIYF
TRBD1	16	TRBV12-5	TRBJ2-3	NA	TGTGCTAGTGCCCTCGGGCGCGGGACAGGGTTGGATACGCAGTATTTT	CASALGRGTGLDTQYF
TRBD1	18	TRBV28	TRBJ2-6	NA	TGTGCCAGCAGTTTCCGGGGACAGGGTTGGTCTGGGGCCAACGTCCTGACTTTC	CASSFRGQGWSGANVLTF
TRBD1	15	TRBV28	TRBJ2-7	NA	TGTGCCAGCAGGCCCCCGGGACAGGGAAGACGCGAGCAGTACTTC	CASRPPGQGRREQYF
NA	14	TRBV18	TRBJ1-1	NA	TGTGCCAGCTCCGTCCTGGGGGGAGCGGATGAAGCTTTCTTT	CASSVLGGADEAFF
NA	14	TRBV7-2	TRBJ1-1	many	TGTGCCAGCAGCTTAGTGGAGGGGAACACTGAAGCTTTCTTT	CASSLVEGNTEAFF
NA	15	TRBV7-8	TRBJ2-1	NA	TGTGCCAGCAGCCCCGGCCGAGACTGGTACAATGAGCAGTTCTTC	CASSPGRDWYNEQFF
NA	14	TRBV6-1	TRBJ1-5	few	TGTGCCAGCAGCCCCGACAAGAGCAATCAGCCCCAGCATTTT	CASSPDKSNQPQHF
NA	15	TRBV15	TRBJ2-3	few	TGTGCCACCAGCTCCCCCAGGGGGGCAACAGATACGCAGTATTTT	CATSSPRGATDTQYF
NA	17	TRBV6-6	TRBJ2-2	NA	TGTGCCAGCACCCCCCTTAGCGCTAGCGCGAACACCGGGGAGCTGTTTTTT	CASTPLSASANTGELFF
NA	13	TRBV12-3/TRBV12-4	TRBJ2-1	few	TGTGCCAGCAGACCGGGACTGTACAATGAGCAGTTCTTC	CASRPGLYNEQFF
TRBD1	15	TRBV24-1	TRBJ1-1	few	TGTGCCACCAGTGCCGGGGACAGGGGGCCCCCTGAAGCTTTCTTT	CATSAGDRGPPEAFF
NA	13	TRBV28	TRBJ1-4	NA	TGTGCCAGCAACCGGGCCTATAATGAAAAACTGTTTTTT	CASNRAYNEKLFF
NA	14	TRBV25-1	TRBJ1-3	few	TGTGCCAGCAGTGAATTGGGGGGAATGAACACCATATATTTT	CASSELGGMNTIYF